This T cell receptor beta chain was sequenced during a study of CD8+CD57+ T cells in acquired aplastic anemia. CDR1 is ENHRY, CDR2 SYGVKD, per germline. The CDR3 length is 13 residues. With V trimmed by 6 bases and J by 5 bases, 4 bases remained unmatched. The study's findings and limits: About 29 CD8+ CDR3 sequences occurred in both the patients and the controls.

Patients included in sequencing had previously demonstrated CD8+CD57+ cell expansion by flow cytometry. Severe acquired aplastic anemia was present in all patients. Genomic DNA templated the TCR beta VDJ and CDR3 profiling. TCRdb redid the calling of the reads with MiXCR, one entry per CDR3 protein. This table holds about 180,000 distinct CDR3 sequences, approximately 48% found once. This clonotype was recorded a few times. Its antigen is currently unknown. The chain couples TRBV10-3 to TRBJ2-1, with 7 bases aligning to TRBD2. The TCR comes from a human donor with aplastic anemia. The source material was sorted CD4+, CD8+, or CD8+CD57+ T cells (not recorded which) from PBMCs. CDR3 region: CAIRLGLNNEQFF. DNA of the CDR3: TGTGCCATCAGATTGGGACTAAACAATGAGCAGTTCTTC.